This record concerns one T cell receptor (beta chain) sequence. Its antigen has not been determined. It has no much larger one-base neighbor in the sample; base qualities were not kept. CD8 naive samples were CD45RO-negative cells positively selected for CCR7, giving a CD45RA+CCR7+ population that excluded TemRA cells. The donors were healthy, HIV-negative adults with no recently reported acute infections or vaccinations. Every donor was a Caucasian adult living in Nashville, Tennessee, USA. After blood collection by leukapheresis, PBMCs were isolated using Ficoll-Histopaque density gradient centrifugation and then cryopreserved in the vapor phase of liquid nitrogen. Analytical flow cytometry was used to check the purity and quantity of each magnetically sorted T cell population. Genomic DNA was isolated from every sorted fraction and measured by UV absorbance on a Nanodrop 2000c. Trimming costs V 4 bases and J 2 bases, and their ends lie 19 bases apart. The CDR3 runs 17 residues from the cysteine to the phenylalanine. Of all the DNA, just the CDR3 is kept, 51 bases in frame from base 1. The germline V gene (reference sequence) yields SEHNR for CDR1 and FQNEAQ for CDR2.

The data belong to a study of shared clonotypes between healthy human individuals (dated by TCRdb to about 2020). Background on the whole study: The cohort included three men and a couple of women between 18 and 49 years of age. To estimate repertoire size and how much clonotypes are shared between individuals, the study performed deep sequencing of blood TCR repertoires from a few healthy adults. To increase sequencing depth and limit assay-specific biases, different laboratories used diverse techniques to prepare libraries and sequence TCR repertoires. For each donor, three plates each were used for CD4 naive and CD4 memory, two plates were used for CD8 naive, and one plate was used for CD8 memory. Leukapheresis yielded between about 0.85 and 9 billion PBMCs per donor. General conclusions and limits of the study: Rarefaction of sorted-subset datasets indicated incomplete sequencing despite the large sequencing depth. The genetic and exposure-history diversity represented was limited by the small number of donors. Estimated clonotype richness was generally larger for naive than for memory subsets. Pairwise subsampling led to the expectation that sequencing depth would affect the degree of clonotype sharing among donors. Compared with non-shared clonotypes, clonotypes shared by all four sorted-subset donors had higher generation probabilities. Sampling was limited to blood, and TCR repertoires in tissue likely differ from TCR repertoires in blood. Sharing across several donors was observed for 5% to 6.5% of naive CD4, about 3.2% of naive CD8, over 2% of memory CD4, and about 0.39% of memory CD8 clonotypes.

TCR CDR3 regions were amplified from genomic DNA by multiplex PCR using the deep immunoSEQ assay. For each cell subset, the extracted genomic DNA was distributed evenly across all wells of several immunoSEQ 96-well plates, and each plate served as one replicate. For sorted subsets, around 200 ng genomic DNA, equal to about 30,000 T cell genomes, was loaded into each replicate PCR. Purified libraries were quantified with a Qubit 3.0 fluorometer, sized on a Bioanalyzer 2100, and re-quantified with the KAPA Library Quantification kit. Each immunoSEQ 96-well plate was sequenced on its own single-read 150-cycle Illumina NextSeq 550 flow cell. In the paper's pipeline: Because the immunoSEQ output included only junctional sequences and no quality scores, the filtering could not be the same as the filtering used for full-length reads. Sequences were annotated with PyIR, a Python wrapper for IgBLAST v1.9, using IMGT germline references to assign V/J genes and CDR3. Reads with weak V/J assignments (E-value above 1e-6), missing CDR3, stop codons, out-of-frame junctions, or ambiguous translated residues were removed. V3J clonotypes were defined as sequences sharing the same inferred V gene, J gene, and CDR3 amino acid sequence. The percentage overlap between two repertoires was calculated by dividing the number of shared unique clonotypes by the size of the smaller repertoire. RTK rarefaction, the Chao1 estimator, and Recon v2.1 estimates of unobserved clonotypes were used to assess repertoire richness. For all TCRbeta clonotypes obtained by the gDNA method from four donors, generation probabilities were computed with OLGA. Drawn from immuneACCESS, this table holds only the in-frame rearrangements with V and J called that TCRdb kept. Clones are partly lost; checked studies trace under half to an unresolved V gene and leave the rest unexplained. Clone size and the V and J calls come from that table; the DNA yielded D and trimming. Recorded for this sample are roughly 2.1 million clones; about 93% of them occurred a single time. The ten biggest clones cover over 1.5% of the sample.

Recombination linked TRBV7-9 to TRBJ2-3; tentative D gene TRBD1, with 6 bases matching. This clonotype originated in a man between 18 and 29 years old in good health. Some clones in this sample may be carry-over from other donors' samples. The sample taken for sequencing was naive CD8+ T cells from PBMCs. The sample's cell subset or site label, decoded: CD45RA+CCR7+. The DNA sequence follows: TGTGCCAGCAGCTCGCCACTCACAGGGAAGGCCACAGATACGCAGTATTTT. Protein translation: CASSSPLTGKATDTQYF.